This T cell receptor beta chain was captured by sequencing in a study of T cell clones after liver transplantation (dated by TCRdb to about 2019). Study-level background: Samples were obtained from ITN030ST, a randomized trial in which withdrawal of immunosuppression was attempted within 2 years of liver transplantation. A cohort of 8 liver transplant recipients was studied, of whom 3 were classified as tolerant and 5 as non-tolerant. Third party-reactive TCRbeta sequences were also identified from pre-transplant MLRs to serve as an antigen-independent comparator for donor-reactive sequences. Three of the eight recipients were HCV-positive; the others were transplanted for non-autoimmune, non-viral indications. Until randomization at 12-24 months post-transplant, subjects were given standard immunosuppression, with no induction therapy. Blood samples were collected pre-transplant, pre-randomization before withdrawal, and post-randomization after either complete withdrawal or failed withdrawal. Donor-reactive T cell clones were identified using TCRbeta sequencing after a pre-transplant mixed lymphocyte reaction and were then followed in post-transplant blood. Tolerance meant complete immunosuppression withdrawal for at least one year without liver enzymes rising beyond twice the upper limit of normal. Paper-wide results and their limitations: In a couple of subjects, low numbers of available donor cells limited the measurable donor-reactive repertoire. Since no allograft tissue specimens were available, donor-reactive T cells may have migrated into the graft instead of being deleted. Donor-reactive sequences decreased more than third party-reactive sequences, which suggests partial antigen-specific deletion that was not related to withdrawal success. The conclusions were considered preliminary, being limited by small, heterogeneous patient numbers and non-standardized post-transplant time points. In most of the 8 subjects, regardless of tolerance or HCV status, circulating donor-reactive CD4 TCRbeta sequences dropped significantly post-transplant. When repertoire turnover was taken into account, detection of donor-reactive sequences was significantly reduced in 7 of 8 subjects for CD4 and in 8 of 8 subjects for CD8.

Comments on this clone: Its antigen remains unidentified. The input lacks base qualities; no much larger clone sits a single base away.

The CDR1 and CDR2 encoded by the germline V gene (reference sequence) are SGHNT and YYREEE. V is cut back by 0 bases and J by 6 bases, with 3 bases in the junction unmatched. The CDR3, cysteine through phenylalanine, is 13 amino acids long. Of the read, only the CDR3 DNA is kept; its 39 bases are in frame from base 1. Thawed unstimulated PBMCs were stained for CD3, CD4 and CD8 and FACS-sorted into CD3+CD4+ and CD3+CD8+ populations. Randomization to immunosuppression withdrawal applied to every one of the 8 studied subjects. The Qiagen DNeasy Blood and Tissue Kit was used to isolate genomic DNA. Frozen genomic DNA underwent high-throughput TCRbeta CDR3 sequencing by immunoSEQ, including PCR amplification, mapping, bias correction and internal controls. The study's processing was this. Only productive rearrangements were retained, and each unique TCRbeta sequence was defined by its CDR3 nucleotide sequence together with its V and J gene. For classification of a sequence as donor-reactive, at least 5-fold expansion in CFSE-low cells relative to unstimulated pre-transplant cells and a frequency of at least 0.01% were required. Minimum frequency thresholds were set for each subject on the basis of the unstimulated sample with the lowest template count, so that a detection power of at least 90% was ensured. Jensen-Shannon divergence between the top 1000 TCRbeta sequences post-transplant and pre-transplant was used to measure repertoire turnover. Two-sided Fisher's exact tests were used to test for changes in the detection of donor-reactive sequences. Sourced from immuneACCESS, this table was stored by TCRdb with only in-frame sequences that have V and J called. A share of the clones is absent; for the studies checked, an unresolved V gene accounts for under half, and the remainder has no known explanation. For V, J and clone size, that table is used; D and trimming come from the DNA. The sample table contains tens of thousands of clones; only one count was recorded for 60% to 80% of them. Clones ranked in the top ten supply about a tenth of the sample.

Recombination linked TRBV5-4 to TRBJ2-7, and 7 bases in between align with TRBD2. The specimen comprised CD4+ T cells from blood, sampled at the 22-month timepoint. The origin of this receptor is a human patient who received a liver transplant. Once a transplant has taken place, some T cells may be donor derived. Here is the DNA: TGTGCCAGCAGCTTGGAGTCTAGCGGCGAGCAGTACTTC. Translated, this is CASSLESSGEQYF.